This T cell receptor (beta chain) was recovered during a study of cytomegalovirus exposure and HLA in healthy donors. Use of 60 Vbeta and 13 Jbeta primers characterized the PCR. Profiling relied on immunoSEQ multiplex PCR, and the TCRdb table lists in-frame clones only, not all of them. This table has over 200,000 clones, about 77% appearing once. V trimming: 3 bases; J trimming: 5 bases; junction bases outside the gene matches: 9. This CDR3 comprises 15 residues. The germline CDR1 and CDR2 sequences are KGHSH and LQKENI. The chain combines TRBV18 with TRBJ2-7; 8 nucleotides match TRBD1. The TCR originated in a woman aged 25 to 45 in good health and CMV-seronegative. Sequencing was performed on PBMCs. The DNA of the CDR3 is TGTGCCAGCTCACCGGTTAGGACAGGGAGTGACGAGCAGTACTTC. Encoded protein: CASSPVRTGSDEQYF.